This T cell receptor beta chain was sequenced in a study of technical replicates of blood from a handful of donors. Clones were sequenced by immunoSEQ multiplex PCR, and TCRdb holds only the in-frame ones, with some missing. Of roughly 72,000 clones listed, 93% are singletons. Germline V gives CDR1 SNHLY, CDR2 FYNNEI. Unmatched junction bases numbered 8, after V lost 6 bases and J lost 6 bases. The CDR3 consists of 13 residues. The source is a human donor in good health. The rearrangement links TRBV2 to TRBJ2-7, with 7 nucleotides matching TRBD2. The sample comprised T cells isolated from PBMCs. CDR3 DNA sequence: TGTGCCAGCAGCCCTTCAACTAGCGTCGAGCAGTACTTC. Protein product: CASSPSTSVEQYF.